Shown below are 27 T cell receptor beta chains from a single sample sequenced in a study of CD8 T cells in ankylosing spondylitis. Study observations and caveats: It appeared that ankylosing spondylitis blood was characterized by a TCR beta motif of several highly homologous variants.

TCRdb re-derived calls from the 5' RACE reads in MiXCR, one entry per CDR3 protein. The data hold hundreds of thousands of distinct CDR3 sequences, with 17% observed a single time. Their cognate antigens are unknown. The sequencing input was blood, either unsorted or a sorted T cell fraction (not recorded which). These receptors were collected from a male donor with ankylosing spondylitis.

This clonotype was recorded a few times. The chain recombines TRBV11-2 with TRBJ1-1, with D possibly TRBD1 on 6 matching bases. CDR1 SGHAT and CDR2 FQNNGV come from the germline V gene. The CDR3 loop spans 16 amino acids. V was clipped by 1 base and J by 0 bases, with 12 bases between them. CDR3 coding DNA: TGTGCCAGCAGCTTAGCGGGGGCTACGGTGAACACTGAAGCTTTCTTT. Protein product: CASSLAGATVNTEAFF.

The rearrangement uses TRBV6-5 and TRBJ1-1, with D possibly TRBD1 on 5 matching bases. The CDR3 contains 15 residues. Germline CDR1 is MNHEY and CDR2 is SVGAGI. Trimming left V 2 bases short and J 0 bases short, with 10 bases between. CDR3 bases: TGTGCCAGCAGTTACGACAGTCCTATGAACACTGAAGCTTTCTTT. Amino acid sequence: CASSYDSPMNTEAFF.

The chain links TRBV7-9 to TRBJ1-2, with D possibly TRBD1 on 5 matching bases. V was pared by 0 bases and J by 8 bases, with 13 bases between. This CDR3 is built from 14 residues. The germline CDR1 and CDR2 sequences are SEHNR and FQNEAQ (reference sequence). The CDR3 DNA reads TGTGCCAGCAGCTTAGCGCAGGGATGGGGAGGCTACACCTTC. Protein product: CASSLAQGWGGYTF.

V and J are TRBV28 and TRBJ2-7, with D possibly TRBD2 on 5 matching bases. The CDR3 extends over 12 amino acids. The V end lost 1 base, the J end lost 6 bases, and 7 bases lay between the germline ends. The germline V gene encodes CDR1 MDHEN and CDR2 SYDVKM. CDR3 sequence (DNA): TGTGCCAGCAGTTTATTCCTAGCCGAGCAGTACTTC. It codes for CASSLFLAEQYF.

This clonotype was counted many times. The chain links TRBV12-3 or TRBV12-4 to TRBJ1-3; D is ambiguous. V dropped 1 base and J dropped 6 bases, with 4 bases sitting between them. The CDR3 is made up of 12 amino acids. The CDR3 sequence is CASSLVKNTIYF. DNA for the CDR3: TGTGCCAGCAGTTTAGTGAAAAACACCATATATTTT.

This chain connects TRBV5-5 to TRBJ1-1, with D tentatively TRBD1 (5 bases). Between the trimmed V and J ends, which lost 0 bases and 9 bases, there was a span of 12 bases. The germline V gene encodes CDR1 SGHKS and CDR2 YYEKEE (reference sequence). The length of the CDR3 is 13 residues. In nucleotides, the CDR3 is TGTGCCAGCAGCTTGGTATCGGGGGGTAAAGCTTTCTTT. Translated: CASSLVSGGKAFF.

This clonotype was detected only a few times. The V and J genes are TRBV7-9 and TRBJ2-3; TRBD2 is a possible D gene (6 bases). The germline V and J ends were trimmed by 3 bases and 8 bases, with 9 bases remaining between them. Germline V CDR1 and CDR2: SEHNR, FQNEAQ (reference sequence). The CDR3 spans 12 residues. In DNA form, the CDR3 reads TGTGCCAGCAGCTTGGAAGCGGGTACGCAGTATTTT. Translating gives CASSLEAGTQYF.

The chain joins TRBV19 to TRBJ1-5; TRBD1 agrees at 8 bases. The junction had 8 bases not matched to a gene; V was cut back by 1 base and J by 3 bases. The length of the CDR3 is 17 residues. Germline assignment: CDR1 LNHDA and CDR2 SQIVND (reference sequence). The CDR3 loop is CASSIGEDRADNQPQHF. DNA of the CDR3: TGTGCCAGTAGTATAGGGGAGGACAGGGCGGACAATCAGCCCCAGCATTTT.

This chain connects TRBV12-3 or TRBV12-4 to TRBJ2-7, with 7 bases fitting TRBD1. The V gene end was trimmed by 6 bases and the J gene end by 4 bases; junction bases not matched to a gene: 3. The CDR3 runs 12 residues. The CDR3 nucleotides are TGTGCCAGCAGCAACAGGGGATACGAGCAGTACTTC. Its translation is CASSNRGYEQYF.

This sequence joins TRBV9 and TRBJ1-1; 7 bases map to TRBD1. This CDR3 is 16 amino acids long. CDR1 SGDLS and CDR2 YYNGEE come from the germline V gene. V lost 2 bases, J lost 2 bases, and 9 bases stayed unmatched. The CDR3 loop is CASSVGLGTDNTEAFF. For the CDR3, the DNA is TGTGCCAGCAGCGTCGGCCTCGGGACAGATAACACTGAAGCTTTCTTT.

This clonotype was seen only a few times. The chain joins TRBV30 to TRBJ1-3, with unresolved D. Germline V gene sequence: CDR1 GTSNPN, CDR2 SVGIG (reference sequence). The CDR3 is 13 amino acids. Trimming cost V 3 bases and J 0 bases, with 6 bases left between them. CDR3 amino acids: CAWSRDSGNTIYF. The CDR3, as DNA: TGTGCCTGGAGCCGGGACTCTGGAAACACCATATATTTT. The whole variable domain, remainder taken from reference TRBV30 and TRBJ1-3, is SQTIHQWPATLVQPVGSPLSLECTVEGTSNPNLYWYRQAAGRGLQLLFYSVGIGQISSEVPQNLSASRPQDRQFILSSKKLLLSDSGFYLCAWSRDSGNTIYFGEGSWLTVV.

The rearrangement joins TRBV28 to TRBJ1-6; a possible D gene is TRBD1 (6 bases). Deletions cut 6 bases from V and 9 bases from J, with 15 bases between. CDR1 is MDHEN and CDR2 is SYDVKM in the germline V gene. The CDR3 spans 14 residues. The CDR3 region has the DNA TGTGCCAGCAGCCTGGGGGGGGCCAGTTCACCCCTCCACTTT. It codes for CASSLGGASSPLHF.

This clonotype has more than one count but fewer than ten. This sequence joins TRBV18 and TRBJ2-7, with D possibly being TRBD2 (5 bases). CDR1 KGHSH and CDR2 LQKENI come from the germline V gene. Deletions cut 6 bases from V and 3 bases from J, with 15 bases between. This CDR3 is built from 14 residues. CDR3 region: CASSHPGEGYEQYF. CDR3 coding DNA: TGTGCCAGCTCCCACCCCGGGGAAGGCTACGAGCAGTACTTC.

This clonotype appeared many times. At one of its ends the junction is not consistent with the germline gene, which may arise from a read error. The chain's CDR3 is CASSPGVSNQPQHF. CDR3 DNA: TGCGCCAGCAGCCCGGGGGTTAGCAATCAGCCCCAGCATTTT. The chain employs TRBV18 and TRBJ1-5; D possibly corresponds to TRBD1 (5 bases). The CDR3 is 14 amino acids. Germline-derived CDR1 and CDR2 are KGHSH and LQKENI.

This clonotype came up many times. The chain uses TRBV12-3 or TRBV12-4 and TRBJ2-3; the D gene is possibly TRBD1 (6 bases). The CDR3 length is 12 residues. V was cut by 5 bases and J by 7 bases, with 10 bases left in between. The CDR3 DNA reads TGTGCCAGCAGTCCCCAGGGGAATACGCAGTATTTT. This sequence encodes CASSPQGNTQYF.

Only a few counts were recorded for this clonotype. The chain couples TRBV20-1 to TRBJ1-5, with TRBD1 as a possible D gene (6 bases). Germline CDR1 and CDR2: DFQATT and SNEGSKA (reference sequence). V was trimmed by 4 bases and J by 3 bases, leaving 19 bases between them. The CDR3 sequence is 16 residues long. CDR3 bases: TGCAGTGCTACCCCTTGGGGGGGGCCTAACAATCAGCCCCAGCATTTT. Its translation: CSATPWGGPNNQPQHF.

This clonotype was observed a few times. CDR3 protein: CASRNGRGEGYTF. CDR3 nucleotides: TGTGCCAGCAGAAACGGCAGGGGGGAAGGCTACACCTTC. The rearrangement uses TRBV6-4 and TRBJ1-2; TRBD1 agrees at 7 bases. Per germline, CDR1 MRHNA and CDR2 SNTAGT. The CDR3 runs 13 residues. V gave up 6 bases and J gave up 8 bases; unmatched junction bases: 9.

The V and J genes are TRBV30 and TRBJ2-7; D gene unclear. There are 11 residues in the CDR3. CDR1 is GTSNPN, CDR2 SVGIG, per germline (reference sequence). Trimming shortened V by 2 bases and J by 7 bases, and 9 bases separated the two germline ends. The CDR3 DNA reads as TGTGCCTGGAGTATCAGTCGGGAGCAGTACTTC. Encoded protein: CAWSISREQYF. The variable domain in full, with the rest retrieved from reference TRBV30 and TRBJ2-7, is SQTIHQWPATLVQPVGSPLSLECTVEGTSNPNLYWYRQAAGRGLQLLFYSVGIGQISSEVPQNLSASRPQDRQFILSSKKLLLSDSGFYLCAWSISREQYFGPGTRLTVT.

The chain carries TRBV4-2 and TRBJ2-4; a weak D match, TRBD2 (6 bases). The length of the CDR3 is 17 residues. V lost 3 bases to trimming and J lost 1 base, with 16 bases between them. The germline CDR1 and CDR2 sequences are LGHNA and YNFKEQ. CDR3 residues: CASSHPPGLGAKNIQYF. CDR3 coding DNA: TGTGCCAGCAGCCACCCGCCGGGACTCGGGGCCAAAAACATTCAGTACTTC.

In this sample, this clonotype turned up a few times. CDR3 region: CSAPIPWDTGYEQYF. The DNA for the CDR3 is TGCAGTGCTCCAATCCCGTGGGACACTGGCTACGAGCAGTACTTC. The chain carries TRBV20-1 and TRBJ2-7, with D perhaps TRBD1 (6 bases). The CDR3 is made up of 15 amino acids. V was trimmed by 5 bases and J by 3 bases, leaving 20 bases between them. Germline V gives CDR1 DFQATT, CDR2 SNEGSKA (reference sequence).

This clonotype occurred many times. V and J are TRBV4-3 and TRBJ1-1; D is undetermined. Germline CDR1 is LGHNA and CDR2 is YSLEER. The CDR3 contains 12 residues. Trimming removed 0 bases from V and 6 bases from J, with 5 bases in between. The CDR3 nucleotides are TGCGCCAGCAGCCAAGATCGGGCTGAAGCTTTCTTT. Protein: CASSQDRAEAFF.

The gene calls are TRBV20-1 and TRBJ2-1, with D perhaps matching TRBD1 or TRBD2 (5 bases each). V was pared by 3 bases and J by 8 bases, with 20 bases between. The CDR3 is 15 residues long. Germline loops: CDR1 DFQATT, CDR2 SNEGSKA (reference sequence). The CDR3 DNA sequence: TGCAGTGCTAGTGATCGGGGCCTCATTATCGATGAGCAGTTCTTC. This encodes CSASDRGLIIDEQFF.

In this sample, this clonotype turned up a few times. J is TRBJ2-7 and V is TRBV29-1; a weak D match, TRBD2 (6 bases). Germline V gene sequence: CDR1 SQVTM, CDR2 ANQGSEA. V gave up 6 bases and J gave up 0 bases, with 12 bases separating them. The CDR3 has 13 residues. The CDR3 region has the DNA TGCAGCGTCGGAGGGAGCATCTCCTACGAGCAGTACTTC. The encoded protein is CSVGGSISYEQYF.

The chain has TRBV4-3 and TRBJ1-2; D unclear. V dropped 0 bases and J dropped 4 bases, with 9 bases sitting between them. Per the germline V gene, CDR1 is LGHNA and CDR2 is YSLEER. The CDR3 contains 14 residues. In DNA, the CDR3 is TGCGCCAGCAGCCAAGATTTCCCCACCTATGGCTACACCTTC. This codes for CASSQDFPTYGYTF.

This clonotype was detected only a few times. This chain joins TRBV6-1 and TRBJ2-7, with 10 bases lining up with TRBD1. The CDR3 sequence is 17 residues long. From germline, CDR1 is MNHNS and CDR2 SASEGT. J was trimmed by 8 bases and V by 5 bases; bases with no gene match: 18. The DNA of the CDR3 is TGTGCCAGCAGTACCCGGGACAGGGGATCTTCGGCGACTCAGCAGTACTTC. This sequence encodes CASSTRDRGSSATQQYF.

The V gene is TRBV5-1, the J gene TRBJ2-5, with D possibly being TRBD2 (6 bases). V lost 0 bases and J 2 bases, leaving 14 bases between the germline ends. The germline V gene has CDR1 SGHRS and CDR2 YFSETQ. The CDR3 consists of 16 residues. In nucleotides, the CDR3 is TGCGCCAGCAGCTTGGCCAGGCTAGCGAAGCAAGAGACCCAGTACTTC. It specifies CASSLARLAKQETQYF.

This chain uses TRBV28 with TRBJ1-5; 7 positions match TRBD1. The CDR3 sequence is 17 residues long. With V trimmed by 4 bases and J by 0 bases, 9 bases remained unmatched. Germline CDR1 reads MDHEN; CDR2 reads SYDVKM. CDR3 residues: CASSSRTGVFSNQPQHF. The CDR3 DNA is TGTGCCAGCAGTTCACGGACAGGTGTTTTTAGCAATCAGCCCCAGCATTTT.